This T cell receptor beta chain is drawn from a study of beta chain features in type 1 diabetes. This clone was seen ten or more times. Antigen unknown. Expressed TCRB transcripts were sequenced because the entire RNA isolate underwent reverse transcription. Data came from immunoSEQ multiplex PCR; TCRdb stores just in-frame clones and leaves some out. The table includes some 350,000 clones, 8.5% to 10% detected once. Overall study results and limits: Moderately but significantly shorter TCRB CDR3s were found in Type 1 diabetes patients in all four CD4+ subsets.

Trimming left V 0 bases short and J 1 base short, with 9 bases between. This CDR3 spans 15 amino acids. Germline CDR1 SEHNR, CDR2 FQNEAQ (reference sequence). Sequenced material: central memory CD4+ T cells from blood. This clonotype was obtained from a man under 40 with type 1 diabetes. This rearrangement joins TRBV7-9 to TRBJ2-5; tentatively, D is TRBD2 (5 bases). CDR3 bases: TGTGCCAGCAGCTTAGCGCTGGCGGGCCAAGAGACCCAGTACTTC. Translation gives CASSLALAGQETQYF.